The rows below give T cell receptor beta chains drawn from one sample of a study of T-cell memory formation after mild COVID-19. TCRdb re-called the 5' RACE reads through MiXCR, storing one row per CDR3 protein. The sample records tens of thousands of distinct CDR3 sequences, roughly 12% being singletons. Sequencing was performed on PBMCs or a T cell subset sorted from them (not recorded which). The source of these receptors is an adult woman who had mild COVID-19 (a few samples of this study predate the infection). Cell type and time point are not known. Both conserved end residues are part of each CDR3. Each record gives: CDR3 length, V gene, CDR3 protein.

len: 15
v_gene: TRBV24-1
CDR3aa: CATSSPSLRAGEQFF

len: 13
v_gene: TRBV20-1
CDR3aa: CSASEGLNTEAFF

len: 16
v_gene: TRBV20-1
CDR3aa: CSARDLGHLANYGYTF

len: 16
v_gene: TRBV4-3
CDR3aa: CASSQNGEGASQPQHF

len: 12
v_gene: TRBV4-2
CDR3aa: CASTGTEDTQYF

len: 17
v_gene: TRBV7-2
CDR3aa: CASTQFGTSVYTDTQYF

len: 14
v_gene: TRBV5-1
CDR3aa: CASSLNSGAYEQYF

len: 15
v_gene: TRBV7-9
CDR3aa: CASSRIEGGIYGYTF

len: 13
v_gene: TRBV11-2
CDR3aa: CASSLVGGTEAFF

len: 16
v_gene: TRBV24-1
CDR3aa: CATSEWTGANTGELFF

len: 15
v_gene: TRBV6-1
CDR3aa: CASSEVPSGHNEQFF

len: 15
v_gene: TRBV4-1
CDR3aa: CASSQAGRNTGELFF

len: 14
v_gene: TRBV7-7
CDR3aa: CASSLAEATYEQYF

len: 16
v_gene: TRBV7-2
CDR3aa: CASSILAGALRNEQFF

len: 13
v_gene: TRBV6-5
CDR3aa: CASRSPTESEQFF

len: 12
v_gene: TRBV5-8
CDR3aa: CASSLEGGKQYF

len: 14
v_gene: TRBV27
CDR3aa: CASSFFRQTPVAFF

len: 18
v_gene: TRBV9
CDR3aa: CASSVRRAGGLNTDTQYF

len: 14
v_gene: TRBV30
CDR3aa: CAWAGRTPYNEQFF

len: 20
v_gene: TRBV7-9
CDR3aa: CASSSLIRERPGHWNTEAFF

len: 16
v_gene: TRBV4-1
CDR3aa: CASSQDPGGTNTEAFF

len: 16
v_gene: TRBV24-1
CDR3aa: CATSDISSGSPGELFF

len: 17
v_gene: TRBV7-2
CDR3aa: CASSLMGREGLTDTQYF

len: 13
v_gene: TRBV18
CDR3aa: CASRQGVDTEAFF

len: 16
v_gene: TRBV5-4
CDR3aa: CASSHHPGLGELGQFF

len: 16
v_gene: TRBV3-1
CDR3aa: CASSPWTSGRFGELFF

len: 14
v_gene: TRBV10-3
CDR3aa: CAISPGTGGYEQYF

len: 15
v_gene: TRBV15
CDR3aa: CATSRDGEGRSPLHF

len: 14
v_gene: TRBV5-1
CDR3aa: CASSPQGPNYGYTF

len: 16
v_gene: TRBV14
CDR3aa: CASSPLGNGMGNEQFF

len: 15
v_gene: TRBV5-5
CDR3aa: CASSRTGGPNEKLFF

len: 13
v_gene: TRBV7-7
CDR3aa: CASSLAASYEQYF

len: 14
v_gene: TRBV29-1
CDR3aa: CSVTGTAYTDTQYF

len: 16
v_gene: TRBV24-1
CDR3aa: CATSDSRLAGTGELFF

len: 13
v_gene: TRBV5-1
CDR3aa: CASSFDPGRPQYF

len: 14
v_gene: TRBV5-1
CDR3aa: CASSPGQRSLGYTF

len: 14
v_gene: TRBV24-1
CDR3aa: CATSVGPSLDTQYF

len: 14
v_gene: TRBV20-1
CDR3aa: CSAELAGDRGEQYF

len: 13
v_gene: TRBV10-3
CDR3aa: CAIRSSKEGEQFF

len: 16
v_gene: TRBV7-9
CDR3aa: CASSASGGLAKNIQYF

len: 15
v_gene: TRBV5-1
CDR3aa: CASSFGPSGNNEQFF

len: 15
v_gene: TRBV6-2/TRBV6-3
CDR3aa: CASSAWLDSSYEQYF

len: 16
v_gene: TRBV7-9
CDR3aa: CASSLAGATGGETQYF

len: 14
v_gene: TRBV7-9
CDR3aa: CASSLNGRNTEAFF

len: 14
v_gene: TRBV7-9
CDR3aa: CASSRQGAFYGYTF

len: 12
v_gene: TRBV5-6
CDR3aa: CASSLVRGEQYF

len: 18
v_gene: TRBV7-9
CDR3aa: CASSPQIQGNSYNSPLHF

len: 20
v_gene: TRBV6-5
CDR3aa: CASSSGGGTSGSRSYNEQFF

len: 11
v_gene: TRBV28
CDR3aa: CASRGPHEQYF

len: 13
v_gene: TRBV7-2
CDR3aa: CASSFVAQETQYF

len: 16
v_gene: TRBV5-5
CDR3aa: CASSLVGQQQTDGYTF

len: 18
v_gene: TRBV6-2/TRBV6-3
CDR3aa: CASSQGLASLSGTDTQYF

len: 15
v_gene: TRBV6-2/TRBV6-3
CDR3aa: CASSPRLAGGDTQYF

len: 13
v_gene: TRBV20-1
CDR3aa: CSARGQLDYEQYF